The 14 T cell receptor beta chains below come from one sample, sequenced in a study of tumor-infiltrating lymphocytes in primary liver carcinoma. The roughly 18-32 mg bulk tissue piece was not sorted before simultaneous RNA and DNA extraction. A primer in the constant region served to generate TCR beta cDNA from about 480 ng of total RNA. Slightly modified ARM-PCR with three nested multiplex PCR rounds yielded TCR beta libraries. TRBV1-TRBV30 forward primers and a C-beta reverse primer were used in the first two PCR rounds, which each ran for around 11 cycles. TCRdb passed the multiplex PCR reads through MiXCR, listing each CDR3 protein once. Among more than 95,000 distinct CDR3 sequences listed, around 60% were seen once. The specimen sequenced was liver tumor tissue from sampling region 3. The sample's subset: tumor region T3, left-lateral pole. These receptors all come from a woman aged 60-75 years with primary liver carcinoma and hepatitis B virus infection.

As concerns this clonotype: A much larger clone is a single base away; this may be a read error. The chain uses TRBV28 and TRBJ1-1, with TRBD1 as a possible D gene (5 bases). CDR1 MDHEN and CDR2 SYDVKM come from the germline V gene. The CDR3 has 15 amino acids. CDR3 sequence: CASSSSWGPNTETFF. The CDR3 nucleotides read TGTGCCAGCAGTTCCTCTTGGGGCCCGAACACTGAAACTTTCTTT.

Notes on this clonotype: Mismatch with germline at one junction end may stem from a read error. The chain joins TRBV29-1 to TRBJ2-7, with 7 bases identical to TRBD1. CDR1 and CDR2 (germline): SQVTM, ANQGSEA. The CDR3 covers 14 residues. CDR3 DNA sequence: TGCAGCGTTACCGGGACAGCTAGATCCTACGAGCACTACTTC. This translates into CSVTGTARSYEHYF.

The count of this clonotype is one. At one end the junction does not follow the germline gene, possibly because of a read error. J is TRBJ1-2 and V is TRBV4-1, with D possibly being TRBD1 (5 bases). The CDR3 totals 15 residues. CDR1 and CDR2 from the germline V gene are MGHRA and YSYEKL. CDR3 protein: CTSSQNHGGVYGYTF. CDR3 in DNA: TGCACCAGCAGCCAAAATCACGGGGGGGTCTATGGCTACACCTTC.

This clonotype was observed a few times. One base away lies a much larger clone, so this may be a sequencing read error. The V gene is TRBV6-1, the J gene TRBJ2-1; 7 nucleotides align to TRBD2. The CDR3 runs 15 residues. Germline V CDR1 and CDR2: MNHNS, SASEGT. The ends lost 2 bases at V and 8 bases at J; junction bases unmatched: 9. The CDR3 loop reads CASSELGRGRDEQFF. For the CDR3, the DNA is TGTGCCAGCAGTGAATTAGGGAGGGGCAGGGATGAGCAGTTCTTC.

Comments on this clonotype: At one of its ends the junction is not consistent with the germline gene, which may arise from a read error. The genes are TRBV29-1 and TRBJ2-7; D is perhaps TRBD1 (6 bases). Per the germline V gene, CDR1 is SQVTM and CDR2 is ANQGSEA. This CDR3 contains 14 residues. CDR3 bases: TGCAGCATTGAAGTTGGGCAGGGGCCGGGCGAGCAGTACTTC. It codes for CSIEVGQGPGEQYF.

With respect to this clonotype: Likely a read error: the CDR3 ends without its conserved phenylalanine or tryptophan. CDR3 sequence (DNA): TGTGCCAGCAGCTTAGCGTCGGGCGCCCACGGGGACACTGAAGCTTTCATT. As protein: CASSLASGAHGDTEAFI. This sequence joins TRBV11-1 and TRBJ1-1; D unresolved. The CDR3 loop spans 17 amino acids. Trimming stripped 0 bases from V and 3 bases from J, with 17 bases between. Per germline, CDR1 SGHAT and CDR2 FQDESV (reference sequence).

About this clonotype: The junction shows a germline mismatch at one end, possibly a read error. The rearrangement joins TRBV28 to TRBJ2-1; weak D call: TRBD1 (5 bases). The CDR3 consists of 15 residues. Germline lookup yields CDR1 MDHEN and CDR2 SYDVKM. This CDR3 reads CASRTGGHSLNEQFF. The CDR3 bases are TGTGCCAGCCGCACAGGTGGACATAGCTTAAATGAACAGTTCTTC.

This clonotype was counted once. The V and J genes are TRBV12-3 or TRBV12-4 and TRBJ1-3; TRBD1 might be the D (5 bases). Trimming removed 6 bases from V and 12 bases from J, with 15 bases in between. There are 12 residues in the CDR3. CDR3 nucleotides: TGTGCCAGCAGGACGGGGGGATACATCATATATTTT. Translation: CASRTGGYIIYF.

This chain joins TRBV12-3 or TRBV12-4 and TRBJ2-3, with 9 bases identical to TRBD2. V was clipped by 5 bases and J by 8 bases; unmatched bases: 14. The CDR3 contains 16 residues. Written as DNA, the CDR3 is TGTGCCAGCAGTCTGCTTAGCGGGAGAGGGGCAGTTACGCAGTATTTT. It yields the protein CASSLLSGRGAVTQYF.

Details on this clonotype: This clone may be a read error of a much larger clone one base away. The chain employs TRBV30 and TRBJ2-3; 8 bases agree with TRBD2. The germline V gene encodes CDR1 GTSNPN and CDR2 SVGIG (reference sequence). This CDR3 is built from 14 residues. V gave up 2 bases and J gave up 4 bases; unmatched junction bases: 5. CDR3 bases: TGTGCCTGGAGTAAGAGACTAGCGTCAGATACGCAGTATTTT. This translates into CAWSKRLASDTQYF.

Only one count was recorded for this clonotype. The junction does not match germline at one end; this may be a read error. The chain is built from TRBV7-9 and TRBJ2-1, with 11 nucleotides matching TRBD2. The length of the CDR3 is 16 residues. The germline gives CDR1 SEHNR, CDR2 FQNEAQ (reference sequence). CDR3 region: CASSPRLAGSYSEQFF. CDR3 sequence (DNA): TGTGCCAGCAGCCCTCGACTAGCGGGGTCCTACAGTGAGCAGTTCTTC.

Regarding this clonotype: One end of the junction varies from germline; a read error may be responsible. The chain couples TRBV11-2 to TRBJ2-2, with D tentatively TRBD2 (5 bases). The CDR3 length is 14 residues. The germline CDR1 and CDR2 sequences are SGHAT and FQNNGV. The CDR3 loop is CASSFSVFIGEPFF. As DNA, the CDR3 is TGTGCCAGCAGCTTTAGCGTATTCATCGGGGAGCCGTTTTTT. Based on the CDR3 plus reference TRBV11-2 and TRBJ2-2, the full variable domain is EAGVAQSPRYKIIEKRQSVAFWCNPISGHATLYWYQQILGQGPKLLIQFQNNGVVDDSQLPKDRFSAERLKGVDSTLKIQPAKLEDSAVYLCASSFSVFIGEPFFGEGSRLTVL.

The J gene is TRBJ1-2, the V gene TRBV5-1; TRBD1 might be the D (5 bases). V gave up 4 bases and J gave up 7 bases, with 14 bases separating them. Per germline, CDR1 SGHRS and CDR2 YFSETQ. This CDR3 has 13 residues. The CDR3 region has the DNA TGCGCCAGCAGCCCAGGACATTGGAGTGGCTACACCTTC. This translates into CASSPGHWSGYTF.

Comment on this clonotype: A read error may produce the germline difference seen at one junction end. The DNA of the CDR3 is TGTACCAGCTTGTCCGACAGCTCCTACGAGCAGTACTTC. This codes for CTSLSDSSYEQYF. The chain joins TRBV2 to TRBJ2-7, with D perhaps TRBD1 (5 bases). The CDR3 has 13 amino acids. Germline CDR1 SNHLY, CDR2 FYNNEI.